This T cell receptor (beta chain) was identified during a study of blood T cell repertoires in COVID-19. The overall study: Sites across the United States, Italy and Spain contributed samples from acute and convalescent COVID-19. Sources were T cells, B-cell-depleted T cells, or PBMCs; the material itself was cDNA or gDNA.

Methods used by the authors: Quantification of nucleated cells was approximated via reference gene primer amplification. This table comes from immunoSEQ multiplex PCR, and its TCRdb copy is limited to in-frame clones, with some not included. V and J calls and clone size follow that table, whereas D and trimming were derived from the DNA. In the table there are about 110,000 clones, approximately 82% of which are singletons. CDR3 length: 11 residues. Germline CDR1 is SNHLY and CDR2 is FYNNEI. The V end lost 3 bases, the J end lost 8 bases, and 7 bases lay between the germline ends. This clonotype was obtained from a woman older than 75 with acute or convalescent COVID-19. Sequences were obtained from peripheral blood. This chain uses TRBV2 with TRBJ1-1; no clear D. CDR3 loop: CASSERREAFF. The CDR3, as DNA: TGTGCCAGCAGTGAGCGAAGAGAAGCTTTCTTT. The full variable domain, in which reference TRBV2 and TRBJ1-1 provide the parts outside the CDR3, is EPEVTQTPSHQVTQMGQEVILRCVPISNHLYFYWYRQILGQKVEFLVSFYNNEISEKSEIFDDQFSVERPDGSNFTLKIRSTKLEDSAMYFCASSERREAFFGQGTRLTVV.